Below are 10 T cell receptor beta chains sequenced from a single sample in a study of vaccination and CD4 T cells after COVID-19 (dated by TCRdb to about 2022). The treatment or condition tag for this specimen amounts to: roughly 11-day PBMC culture with coronavirus spike peptide pools or control peptides (ViraFEST assay). For these TCRs, the target antigens are not known. Library generation was performed with PCR. Reads for this sample came from an Illumina iSeq 100. TCR sequencing of DNA from cultured CD4+ T cells used the Oncomine TCR Beta short-read assay at the Johns Hopkins FTIC core. TCRdb ran its own pipeline on the public reads, namely fastp trimming at Q25 and MiXCR clone calling, and kept in-frame beta chains. Each record represents a unique CDR3 protein, reported with the most common genes and DNA among its rows. This sample gives approximately 20,000 distinct CDR3 sequences in total; about 50% of them show up just once. Roughly 9.1% of the sample goes to the ten largest clones.

Sequencing was carried out using CD4+ T cells from blood, cultured in vitro. Source of these receptors: a human donor who had recovered from COVID-19.

The rearrangement uses TRBV6-1 and TRBJ1-1; D is uncertain. CDR3 length: 13 amino acids. The germline CDR1 and CDR2 sequences are MNHNS and SASEGT. With 8 bases removed from V and 4 bases from J, the gap between germline ends came to 14 bases. The CDR3 DNA reads as TGTGCCAGCCGTCTACCGGCAGGCACTGAAGCTTTCTTT. This codes for CASRLPAGTEAFF.

This clonotype was seen more than once but under ten times. The rearrangement uses TRBV7-9 and TRBJ1-1, with a weak D call TRBD1 (5 bases). Per germline, CDR1 SEHNR and CDR2 FQNEAQ (reference sequence). The CDR3 totals 12 residues. V lost 3 bases, J lost 4 bases, and 6 bases lay in between. The CDR3 is CASSLRGTEAFF. CDR3 in DNA: TGTGCCAGCAGCTTGAGGGGCACTGAAGCTTTCTTT. The variable domain in full, with the rest retrieved from reference TRBV7-9 and TRBJ1-1, is DTGVSQNPRHKITKRGQNVTFRCDPISEHNRLYWYRQTLGQGPEFLTYFQNEAQLEKSRLLSDRFSAERPKGSFSTLEIQRTEQGDSAMYLCASSLRGTEAFFGQGTRLTVV.

By share of the sample, this clonotype is medium-sized. The chain has TRBV19 and TRBJ1-1; the D is unclear. Germline V gene data show CDR1 as LNHDA and CDR2 as SQIVND (reference sequence). V lost 3 bases, J lost 1 base, and 9 bases lay in between. The CDR3 is 14 amino acids. The CDR3 DNA follows: TGTGCCAGTAGTATTATAGAGAGGAACACTGAAGCTTTCTTT. Translating it yields CASSIIERNTEAFF.

This chain uses TRBV12-3 or TRBV12-4 with TRBJ2-1, with D uncertain. Trimming cost V 3 bases and J 0 bases, with 9 bases left between them. The CDR3 length is 15 residues. CDR3 DNA sequence: TGTGCCAGCAGTTTTCTCCTGAGCTCCTACAATGAGCAGTTCTTC. This sequence encodes CASSFLLSSYNEQFF.

This rearrangement joins TRBV7-2 to TRBJ2-2; possibly TRBD1 for D (6 bases). This CDR3 spans 14 amino acids. V lost 4 bases, J lost 7 bases, and 13 bases lay in between. Germline V lookup: CDR1 SGHTA, CDR2 FQGNSA. The CDR3 is CASSSQRGIGELFF. In DNA form, the CDR3 reads TGTGCCAGCAGCTCGCAAAGGGGGATCGGGGAGCTGTTTTTT. The full variable domain, its missing parts supplied by reference TRBV7-2 and TRBJ2-2, is GAGVSQSPSNKVTEKGKDVELRCDPISGHTALYWYRQSLGQGLEFLIYFQGNSAPDKSGLPSDRFSAERTGGSVSTLTIQRTQQEDSAVYLCASSSQRGIGELFFGEGSRLTVL.

The chain links TRBV21-1 to TRBJ1-5; the D call of TRBD1 is as the table states it, not checked on the DNA. TRBV21-1 is flagged as a pseudogene. The CDR3 is 16 amino acids. The CDR3 reads CASSLHRDDSNQPQHF. The CDR3 DNA reads as TGTGCCAGCAGCCTGCACCGGGACGATAGCAATCAGCCCCAGCATTTT.

CDR3 sequence: CSAREAGTSGVYEQYF. In DNA, the CDR3 is TGCAGTGCTAGAGAAGCCGGGACTAGCGGAGTCTACGAGCAGTACTTC. The rearrangement joins TRBV20-1 to TRBJ2-7; 11 nucleotides agree with TRBD2. This CDR3 is 16 amino acids long. The germline gives CDR1 DFQATT, CDR2 SNEGSKA (reference sequence). Trimming cost V 0 bases and J 3 bases; bases outside gene matches: 7.

The rearrangement uses TRBV11-3 and TRBJ2-7; D call uncertain. CDR1 is SGHNT, CDR2 YENEEA, per germline. The CDR3 sequence is 12 residues long. V lost 4 bases to trimming and J lost 4 bases, with 8 bases between them. CDR3 region: CASSSGWYEQYF. As DNA, the CDR3 is TGTGCCAGCAGCTCCGGGTGGTACGAGCAGTACTTC.

The table lists this clonotype with a few counts. This chain joins TRBV11-3 and TRBJ2-5; 11 positions agree with TRBD1. The V gene's germline CDR1 is SGHNT and CDR2 YENEEA. The CDR3 runs to 16 residues. J was trimmed by 4 bases and V by 5 bases; bases with no gene match: 9. Written as DNA, the CDR3 is TGTGCCAGCAGCCCCGCCAGGACAGGGGGCGCAGAGACCCAGTACTTC. Its translation is CASSPARTGGAETQYF.

The sample holds a few counts of this clonotype. The J gene is TRBJ2-5, the V gene TRBV20-1, with TRBD2 identical over 9 bases. V shed 1 base and J 2 bases; nucleotides not matched to a gene: 5. Germline V gene sequence: CDR1 DFQATT, CDR2 SNEGSKA (reference sequence). This CDR3 spans 15 amino acids. Here the CDR3 DNA reads TGCAGTGCTAGAGTGGCTAGCGGGGATCAAGAGACCCAGTACTTC. Translation: CSARVASGDQETQYF.